This passage covers 4 T cell receptor beta chains from one sample sequenced in a study of response to subunit inactivated influenza vaccine. Each CDR3 protein is one row after TCRdb ran MiXCR on the RT-PCR reads. There are hundreds of thousands of distinct CDR3 sequences in the sample; 12% occur only once, and about 7.8% lies in the top ten. The starting material was non-naive T cells sorted from PBMCs, obtained approximately 15 days before vaccination. These receptors all come from a man between 45 and 60 years old who received an inactivated influenza vaccine.

This clonotype occurred a few times. This sequence joins TRBV29-1 and TRBJ2-1; 9 positions agree with TRBD2. The CDR3 covers 12 residues. Unmatched junction bases numbered 7, after V lost 7 bases and J lost 9 bases. Germline lookup yields CDR1 SQVTM and CDR2 ANQGSEA. CDR3 amino acids: CSGGGEGSEQFF. CDR3 nucleotide sequence: TGCAGCGGCGGGGGGGAGGGTAGTGAGCAGTTCTTC.

This clonotype was seen many times. The chain employs TRBV11-2 and TRBJ1-2, with 8 positions matching TRBD1. Germline CDR1 SGHAT, CDR2 FQNNGV. Trimming cost V 5 bases and J 5 bases; bases outside gene matches: 10. CDR3 length equals 15 residues. The DNA of the CDR3 is TGTGCCAGCAGCCGGACCGAGACAGGGGAATATGGCTACACCTTC. This codes for CASSRTETGEYGYTF.

The rearrangement links TRBV9 to TRBJ2-2; TRBD1 matches at 9 bases. Losses at the gene ends were 4 bases for V and 7 bases for J; bases not matched to a gene: 11. The CDR3 has 16 residues. CDR1 and CDR2 (germline): SGDLS, YYNGEE. The CDR3 bases are TGTGCCAGCAGCCCCTTGGGGACAGGGTGGATCGGGGAGCTGTTTTTT. It is translated as CASSPLGTGWIGELFF.

The sample holds many counts of this clonotype. V and J are TRBV4-2 and TRBJ2-5; TRBD2 matches at 7 bases. The CDR3 sequence is 13 residues long. CDR1 LGHNA and CDR2 YNFKEQ come from the germline V gene. The trim removed 1 base at V and 5 bases at J, leaving 1 base unmatched. CDR3 nucleotide sequence: TGTGCCAGCAGCCAAGGGGAGGGGGAGACCCAGTACTTC. Protein product: CASSQGEGETQYF.